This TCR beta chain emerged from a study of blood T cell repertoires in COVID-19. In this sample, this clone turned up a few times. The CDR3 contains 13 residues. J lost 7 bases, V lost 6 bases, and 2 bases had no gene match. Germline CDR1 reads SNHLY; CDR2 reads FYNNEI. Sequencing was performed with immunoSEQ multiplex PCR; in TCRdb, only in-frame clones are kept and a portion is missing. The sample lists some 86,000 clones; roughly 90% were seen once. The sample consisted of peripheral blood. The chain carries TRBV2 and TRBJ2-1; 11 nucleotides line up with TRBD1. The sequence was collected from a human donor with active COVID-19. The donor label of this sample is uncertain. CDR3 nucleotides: TGTGCCAGCAGGGGGACAGGGGGGAATGAGCAGTTCTTC. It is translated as CASRGTGGNEQFF.